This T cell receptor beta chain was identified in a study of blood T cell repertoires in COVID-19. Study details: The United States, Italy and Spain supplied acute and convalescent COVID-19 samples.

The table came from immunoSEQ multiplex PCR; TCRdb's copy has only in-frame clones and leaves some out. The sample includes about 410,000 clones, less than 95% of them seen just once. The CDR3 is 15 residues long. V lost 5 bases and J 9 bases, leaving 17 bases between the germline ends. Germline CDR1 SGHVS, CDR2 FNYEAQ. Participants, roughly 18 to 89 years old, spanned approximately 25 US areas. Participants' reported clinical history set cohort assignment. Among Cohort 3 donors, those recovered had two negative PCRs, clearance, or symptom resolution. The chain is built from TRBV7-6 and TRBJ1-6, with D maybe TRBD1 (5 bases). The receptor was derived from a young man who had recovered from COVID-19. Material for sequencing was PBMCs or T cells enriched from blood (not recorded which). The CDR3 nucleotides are TGTGCCAGCAGCAACAACCCAGGGTTAATTTCACCCCTCCACTTT. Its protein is CASSNNPGLISPLHF.